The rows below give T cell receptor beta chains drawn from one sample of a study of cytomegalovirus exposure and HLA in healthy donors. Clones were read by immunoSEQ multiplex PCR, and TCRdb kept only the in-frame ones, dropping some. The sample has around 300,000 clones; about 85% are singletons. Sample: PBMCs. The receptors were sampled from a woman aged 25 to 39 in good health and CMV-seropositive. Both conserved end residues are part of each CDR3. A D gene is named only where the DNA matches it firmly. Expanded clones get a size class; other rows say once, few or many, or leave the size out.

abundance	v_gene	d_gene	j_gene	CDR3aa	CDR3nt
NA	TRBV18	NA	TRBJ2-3	CASSPQDRRTDTQYF	TGTGCCAGCTCACCCCAGGACAGAAGGACAGATACGCAGTATTTT
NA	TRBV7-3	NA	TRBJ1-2	CASSLEGDYGYTF	TGTGCCAGCAGCTTAGAGGGCGACTATGGCTACACCTTC
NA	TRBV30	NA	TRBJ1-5	CAWSVQGRNQPQHF	TGTGCCTGGAGTGTACAGGGAAGGAATCAGCCCCAGCATTTT
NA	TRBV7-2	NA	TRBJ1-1	CASSLVLTQTEAFF	TGTGCCAGCAGCTTAGTGTTGACACAGACTGAAGCTTTCTTT
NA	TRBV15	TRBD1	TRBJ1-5	CATSRGDRTHSNQPQHF	TGTGCCACCAGCAGAGGGGACAGGACGCATAGCAATCAGCCCCAGCATTTT
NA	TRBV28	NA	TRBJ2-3	CASSLPQGPQYF	TGTGCCAGCAGTCTCCCCCAGGGTCCACAGTATTTT
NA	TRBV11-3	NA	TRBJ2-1	CASSLGRAPANEQFF	TGTGCCAGCAGCTTGGGCCGGGCCCCCGCCAATGAGCAGTTCTTC
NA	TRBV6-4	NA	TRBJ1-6	CASRSTGINSPLHF	TGTGCCAGCAGAAGTACAGGGATTAATTCACCCCTCCACTTT
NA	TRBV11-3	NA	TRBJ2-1	CASSLVGWGESSYNEQFF	TGTGCCAGCAGCTTAGTAGGGTGGGGGGAGAGCTCCTACAATGAGCAGTTCTTC
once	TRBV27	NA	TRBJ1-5	CASAPAGGNQPQHF	TGTGCCAGTGCCCCCGCAGGCGGCAATCAGCCCCAGCATTTT
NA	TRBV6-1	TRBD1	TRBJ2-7	CASMLAGGSYEQYF	TGTGCCAGCATGCTGGCAGGGGGCTCCTACGAGCAGTACTTC
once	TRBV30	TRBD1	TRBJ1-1	CAWSVRPLTGPLTEAFF	TGTGCCTGGAGTGTCCGACCCCTGACAGGGCCGCTCACTGAAGCTTTCTTT
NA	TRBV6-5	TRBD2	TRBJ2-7	CASSWTSSYEQYF	TGTGCCAGCAGTTGGACTAGCTCCTACGAGCAGTACTTC
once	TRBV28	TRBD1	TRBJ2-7	CASRTPATGDYEQYF	TGTGCCAGCAGGACCCCGGCCACAGGGGACTACGAGCAGTACTTC
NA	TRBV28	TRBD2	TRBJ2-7	CASSFIGPEGGRYEQYF	TGTGCCAGCAGTTTTATAGGGCCGGAAGGCGGGAGATACGAGCAGTACTTC
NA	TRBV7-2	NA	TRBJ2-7	CASSLAFETGSSYEQYF	TGTGCCAGCAGCTTAGCGTTTGAAACCGGGAGCTCCTACGAGCAGTACTTC